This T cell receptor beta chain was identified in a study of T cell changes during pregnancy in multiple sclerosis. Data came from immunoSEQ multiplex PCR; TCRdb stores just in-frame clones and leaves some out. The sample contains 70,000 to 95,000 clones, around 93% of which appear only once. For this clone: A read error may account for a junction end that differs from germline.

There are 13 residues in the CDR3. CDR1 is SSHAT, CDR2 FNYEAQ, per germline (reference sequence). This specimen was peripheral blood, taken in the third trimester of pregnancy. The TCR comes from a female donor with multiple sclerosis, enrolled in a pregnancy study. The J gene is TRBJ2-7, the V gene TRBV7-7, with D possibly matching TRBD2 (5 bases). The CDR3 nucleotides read TGTGCTAGCAGCCCCAGCGGATCCTACGAGCAGTACTTC. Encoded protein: CASSPSGSYEQYF. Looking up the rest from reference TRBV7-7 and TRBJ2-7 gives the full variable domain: GAGVSQSPRYKVTKRGQDVTLRCDPISSHATLYWYQQALGQGPEFLTYFNYEAQPDKSGLPSDRFSAERPEGSISTLTIQRTEQRDSAMYRCASSPSGSYEQYFGPGTRLTVT.